This entry lists 23 T cell receptor beta chains sequenced from one sample in a study of blood T cell repertoires in COVID-19. Method: immunoSEQ multiplex PCR; TCRdb's copy keeps in-frame clones and lacks some. Of some 170,000 clones in the sample, 82% are singletons; the top ten hold roughly 9%. Sequencing was carried out using peripheral blood. All receptors come from a woman aged 70-85 years with acute or convalescent COVID-19.

V gene TRBV25-1 combines with J gene TRBJ1-1; TRBD1 is a possible D gene (5 bases). Trimming left V 5 bases short and J 5 bases short, with 15 bases between. The length of the CDR3 is 14 residues. Germline loops: CDR1 MGHDK, CDR2 SYGVNS. The CDR3 here is CASSRLGEDTEAFF. The CDR3 bases are TGTGCCAGCAGTAGACTAGGGGAGGATACTGAAGCTTTCTTT.

The CDR3 protein is CASSPRGGSYEQYF. CDR3 in DNA: TGTGCCAGCTCACCTCGTGGGGGGAGCTACGAGCAGTACTTC. V and J are TRBV18 and TRBJ2-7; D may be TRBD2 (6 bases). CDR1 is KGHSH and CDR2 is LQKENI in the germline V gene. V was clipped by 3 bases and J by 3 bases, with 12 bases between them. The CDR3 runs 14 residues.

This clone was observed a handful of times. The rearrangement joins TRBV29-1 to TRBJ1-1, with 8 bases identical to TRBD1. From germline, CDR1 is SQVTM and CDR2 ANQGSEA. The CDR3 sequence is 13 residues long. After removal of 7 bases from V and 5 bases from J, the junction contained 9 bases not matched to a gene. The CDR3 bases are TGCAGCGCAAAGACAGGGGTGGGAACTGAAGCTTTCTTT. Protein product: CSAKTGVGTEAFF.

The chain combines TRBV10-3 with TRBJ2-2; weak D call: TRBD2 (6 bases). V dropped 1 base and J dropped 2 bases, with 8 bases sitting between them. Germline V gene lookup returns CDR1 ENHRY and CDR2 SYGVKD. The CDR3 has 15 residues. The CDR3 is CAISEFGGNTGELFF. The DNA for the CDR3 is TGTGCCATCAGTGAGTTCGGGGGAAACACCGGGGAGCTGTTTTTT.

The gene calls are TRBV27 and TRBJ2-1; tentatively, D is TRBD1 (5 bases). Deletions cut 4 bases from V and 9 bases from J, with 13 bases between. CDR3 length: 13 residues. Germline CDR1 and CDR2: MNHEY and SMNVEV (reference sequence). The CDR3 DNA reads TGTGCCAGCAGTTGGGGCAGAGAGACTGAGCAGTTCTTC. Translated, it gives CASSWGRETEQFF.

The chain carries TRBV23-1 and TRBJ1-1; D perhaps matches TRBD1 (6 bases). TRBV23-1 is placed among ORFs of uncertain function. The V end was cut by 1 base, the J end by 1 base, with 10 bases between. The CDR3 length is 15 residues. The CDR3 protein is CASSQFRGRNTEAFF. Written as DNA, the CDR3 is TGCGCCAGCAGTCAATTCAGGGGTAGGAACACTGAAGCTTTCTTT.

This clone was counted between two and nine times. The rearrangement links TRBV6-6 to TRBJ2-7, with TRBD2 matching over 11 bases. This CDR3 is 16 amino acids long. Germline V gene sequence: CDR1 MNHNY, CDR2 SVGAGI (reference sequence). V dropped 0 bases and J dropped 3; count of bases not matched to a gene: 4. The CDR3: CASSYSVLAGVYEQYF. The CDR3 DNA is TGTGCCAGCAGTTACTCAGTACTAGCGGGGGTCTACGAGCAGTACTTC.

In DNA form, the CDR3 reads TGTGCCAGCAGTTTATCGCACTCTGGTCTCGTCCTGACTTTC. Translation: CASSLSHSGLVLTF. The chain uses TRBV28 and TRBJ2-6; no reliable D call. Germline V gene sequence: CDR1 MDHEN, CDR2 SYDVKM. With 1 base removed from V and 12 bases from J, the gap between germline ends came to 13 bases. The CDR3 is 14 residues long.

The chain couples TRBV29-1 to TRBJ1-2, with 10 bases matching TRBD1. V lost 3 bases, J lost 4 bases, and 5 bases stayed unmatched. Germline-derived CDR1 and CDR2 are SQVTM and ANQGSEA. This CDR3 has 14 amino acids. For the CDR3, the DNA is TGCAGCGTTGACAGGACAGGGGGAAGCTATGGCTACACCTTC. Translating it yields CSVDRTGGSYGYTF.

The rearrangement uses TRBV7-8 and TRBJ2-2, with D possibly TRBD2 on 7 matching bases. This CDR3 is built from 18 residues. The V end lost 5 bases, the J end lost 1 base, and 20 bases lay between the germline ends. Germline V gene lookup returns CDR1 SGHVS and CDR2 FQNEAQ. The CDR3 is CASSPRPSGGQNTGELFF. The CDR3 DNA follows: TGTGCCAGCAGCCCTCGACCCTCGGGGGGACAGAACACCGGGGAGCTGTTTTTT.

CDR3 in DNA: TGTGCCACCGAGCAGGGCCCCCTCACAGATACGCAGTATTTT. Translating it yields CATEQGPLTDTQYF. V and J are TRBV7-9 and TRBJ2-3, with D maybe TRBD1 (5 bases). Trimming shortened V by 10 bases and J by 2 bases, and 16 bases separated the two germline ends. The germline V gene has CDR1 SEHNR and CDR2 FQNEAQ (reference sequence). The CDR3 covers 14 residues.

The V call is TRBV27, the J call TRBJ1-2, with 10 positions matching TRBD1. The CDR3 is 14 residues long. Germline values: CDR1 MNHEY, CDR2 SMNVEV (reference sequence). V shed 0 bases and J 8 bases; nucleotides not matched to a gene: 3. The CDR3 sequence: CASSLSGTGVGYTF. DNA of the CDR3: TGTGCCAGCAGTTTATCCGGGACAGGGGTAGGCTACACCTTC.

CDR3: CASSEARGSQPQHF. CDR3 DNA sequence: TGTGCCAGCAGTGAAGCCAGGGGAAGTCAGCCCCAGCATTTT. This rearrangement joins TRBV2 to TRBJ1-5; possibly TRBD1 for D (6 bases). The CDR3 length is 14 residues. V was trimmed by 0 bases and J by 6 bases, leaving 9 bases between them. CDR1 is SNHLY and CDR2 is FYNNEI in the germline V gene.

This rearrangement joins TRBV28 to TRBJ1-2, with D unresolved. The CDR3 runs 13 residues. V lost 4 bases and J 11 bases, leaving 17 bases between the germline ends. CDR1 and CDR2 from the germline V gene are MDHEN and SYDVKM. Here the CDR3 DNA reads TGTGCCAGCAGTTCCGGCGGTCCCCTGAGGTACACCTTC. The encoded protein is CASSSGGPLRYTF.

The rearrangement joins TRBV5-1 to TRBJ2-7, with D possibly TRBD1 on 6 matching bases. This CDR3 comprises 15 residues. With 1 base removed from V and 1 base from J, the gap between germline ends came to 12 bases. Per germline, CDR1 SGHRS and CDR2 YFSETQ. The CDR3 spells CASSLSGARSYEQYF. As DNA, the CDR3 is TGCGCCAGCAGCTTGTCAGGGGCGCGTTCCTACGAGCAGTACTTC.

This clone was observed a handful of times. The chain has TRBV18 and TRBJ2-7; D call uncertain. The ends were cut back, 2 bases at V and 4 bases at J, with 3 bases in the middle. This CDR3 contains 11 residues. Germline V gene sequence: CDR1 KGHSH, CDR2 LQKENI. The CDR3 DNA sequence: TGTGCCAGCTCACCAGAGTACGAGCAGTACTTC. Amino acid sequence: CASSPEYEQYF.

This chain links TRBV15 with TRBJ2-5, with D maybe TRBD2 (5 bases). Trimming removed 1 base from V and 4 bases from J, with 16 bases in between. Per the germline V gene, CDR1 is LNHNV and CDR2 is YYDKDF (reference sequence). CDR3 size: 16 residues. In DNA, the CDR3 is TGTGCCACCAGCAGAGGGAATTTAGCGTTGGGAGAGACCCAGTACTTC. Amino acids: CATSRGNLALGETQYF.

This sequence joins TRBV20-1 and TRBJ1-3; no clear D gene. Germline V gives CDR1 DFQATT, CDR2 SNEGSKA (reference sequence). Between the trimmed V and J ends, which lost 3 bases and 4 bases, there was a span of 13 bases. This CDR3 has 14 amino acids. The CDR3 DNA follows: TGCAGTGCTAGTCTTCTGTCGTCCGGAAACACCATATATTTT. It codes for CSASLLSSGNTIYF.

V is TRBV5-4 and J is TRBJ1-1; 10 bases map to TRBD1. CDR1 SGHNT and CDR2 YYREEE come from the germline V gene (reference sequence). The V and J ends lost 4 bases and 5 bases, in that order; junction bases with no gene match: 14. The CDR3 has 17 amino acids. CDR3 region: CASSPPGQGIPGTEAFF. In nucleotides, the CDR3 is TGTGCCAGCAGCCCTCCGGGACAGGGGATCCCGGGGACTGAAGCTTTCTTT.

The chain is built from TRBV6-5 and TRBJ2-3, with TRBD2 as a possible D gene (5 bases). V was clipped by 6 bases and J by 4 bases, with 11 bases between them. The CDR3 totals 13 residues. The V gene's germline CDR1 is MNHEY and CDR2 SVGAGI. The CDR3 here is CASRRGPADTQYF. The CDR3 DNA reads TGTGCCAGCAGGAGAGGGCCAGCAGATACGCAGTATTTT.

The chain employs TRBV27 and TRBJ2-7, with a weak D call TRBD2 (6 bases). Per the germline V gene, CDR1 is MNHEY and CDR2 is SMNVEV (reference sequence). V gave up 5 bases and J gave up 2 bases, with 16 bases separating them. CDR3 length: 15 amino acids. This chain's CDR3 is CASSGFGGPTYEQYF. The CDR3 DNA is TGTGCCAGCAGTGGTTTCGGGGGACCTACCTACGAGCAGTACTTC.

The V gene is TRBV27, the J gene TRBJ2-3; 10 nucleotides line up with TRBD2. Germline V CDR1 and CDR2: MNHEY, SMNVEV (reference sequence). The J segment lost 3 bases and the V segment lost 6 bases, leaving 12 bases of the junction unmatched. The CDR3 totals 17 residues. The CDR3 loop is CASSLRGAGGRTDTQYF. CDR3 coding DNA: TGTGCCAGCAGCCTAAGGGGAGCGGGGGGGCGTACAGATACGCAGTATTTT.

The rearrangement links TRBV7-9 to TRBJ1-2, with D possibly being TRBD1 (5 bases). The CDR3 has 14 amino acids. V was pared by 5 bases and J by 6 bases, with 16 bases between. Germline CDR1 SEHNR, CDR2 FQNEAQ (reference sequence). The CDR3 coding sequence is TGTGCCAGCAGCCAGATACAGGCCACCGATGGCTACACCTTC. It encodes CASSQIQATDGYTF.